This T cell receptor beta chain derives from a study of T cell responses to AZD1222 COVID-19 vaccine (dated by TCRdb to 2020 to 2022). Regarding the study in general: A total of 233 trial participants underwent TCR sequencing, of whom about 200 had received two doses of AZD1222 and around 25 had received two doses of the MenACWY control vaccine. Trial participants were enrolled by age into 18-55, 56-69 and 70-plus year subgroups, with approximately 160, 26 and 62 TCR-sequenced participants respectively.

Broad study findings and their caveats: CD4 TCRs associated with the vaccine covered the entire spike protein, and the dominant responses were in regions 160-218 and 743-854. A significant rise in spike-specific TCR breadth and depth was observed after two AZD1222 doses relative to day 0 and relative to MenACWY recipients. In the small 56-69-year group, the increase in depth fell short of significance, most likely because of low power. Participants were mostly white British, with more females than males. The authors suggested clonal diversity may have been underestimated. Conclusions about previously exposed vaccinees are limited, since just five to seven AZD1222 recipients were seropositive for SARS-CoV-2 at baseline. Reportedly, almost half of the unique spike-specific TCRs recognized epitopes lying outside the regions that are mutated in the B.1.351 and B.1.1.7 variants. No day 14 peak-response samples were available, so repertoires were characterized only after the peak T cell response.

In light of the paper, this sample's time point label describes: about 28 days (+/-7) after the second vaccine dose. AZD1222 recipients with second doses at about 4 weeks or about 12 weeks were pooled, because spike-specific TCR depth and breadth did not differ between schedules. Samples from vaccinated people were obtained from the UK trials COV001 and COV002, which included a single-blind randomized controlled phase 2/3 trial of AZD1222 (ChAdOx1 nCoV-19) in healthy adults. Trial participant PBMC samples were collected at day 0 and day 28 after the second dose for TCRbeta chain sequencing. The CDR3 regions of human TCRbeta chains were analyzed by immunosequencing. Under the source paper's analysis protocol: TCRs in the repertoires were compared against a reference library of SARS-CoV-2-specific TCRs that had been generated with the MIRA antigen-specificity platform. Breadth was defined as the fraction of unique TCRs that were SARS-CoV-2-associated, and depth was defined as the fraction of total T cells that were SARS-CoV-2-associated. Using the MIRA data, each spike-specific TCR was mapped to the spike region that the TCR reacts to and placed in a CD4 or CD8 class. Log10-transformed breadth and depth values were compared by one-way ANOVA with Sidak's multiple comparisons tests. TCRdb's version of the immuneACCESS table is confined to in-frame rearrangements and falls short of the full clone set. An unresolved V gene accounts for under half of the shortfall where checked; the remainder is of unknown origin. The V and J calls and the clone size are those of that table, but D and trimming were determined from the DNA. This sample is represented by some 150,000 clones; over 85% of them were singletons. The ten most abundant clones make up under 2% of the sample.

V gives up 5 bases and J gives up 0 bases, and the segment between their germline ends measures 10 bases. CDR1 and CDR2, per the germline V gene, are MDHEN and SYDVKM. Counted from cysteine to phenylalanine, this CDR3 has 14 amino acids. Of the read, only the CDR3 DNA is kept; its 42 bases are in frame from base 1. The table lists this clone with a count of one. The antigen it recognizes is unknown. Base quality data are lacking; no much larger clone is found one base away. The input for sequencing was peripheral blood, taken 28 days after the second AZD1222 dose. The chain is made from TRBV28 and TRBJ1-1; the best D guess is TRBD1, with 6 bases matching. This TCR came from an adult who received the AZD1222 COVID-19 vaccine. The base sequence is TGTGCCAGCAGTGGGGGGGGCATGAACACTGAAGCTTTCTTT. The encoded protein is CASSGGGMNTEAFF.